These T cell receptor beta chains were read from a single sample in a study of T cell changes during pregnancy in multiple sclerosis. Profiling relied on immunoSEQ multiplex PCR, and the TCRdb table lists in-frame clones only, not all of them. This table has some 38,000 clones, more than 75% appearing once. Sample: CD8+ T cells from peripheral blood mononuclear cells, taken in the third trimester of pregnancy. The source is a female donor with multiple sclerosis, enrolled in a pregnancy study. Both conserved end residues are part of each CDR3. The D gene is left open where the match is weak. Size tells how often a clone was seen (once, few, many) or the class of an expanded clone, and some rows leave it out.

>.|17|TRBD2|TRBV15|TRBJ2-2
CATSRVSGGLYTGELFF
TGTGCCACCAGCAGAGTTAGCGGGGGACTTTACACCGGGGAGCTGTTTTTT
>once|13|.|TRBV7-9|TRBJ1-2
CASSLGQSYGYTF
TGTGCCAGCAGCTTAGGACAGTCCTATGGCTACACCTTC
>.|11|TRBD1|TRBV11-2|TRBJ2-1
CASSLEGQGFF
TGTGCCAGCAGCTTAGAGGGACAGGGATTCTTC
>.|16|.|TRBV5-6|TRBJ2-1
CASRGDVTGRDNEQFF
TGTGCCAGCAGGGGCGATGTTACAGGGCGGGACAATGAGCAGTTCTTC
>.|16|.|TRBV27|TRBJ1-1
CASSLRAPGSNTEAFF
TGTGCCAGCAGTTTAAGAGCCCCAGGTTCGAACACTGAAGCTTTCTTT
>.|15|TRBD1|TRBV10-3|TRBJ2-1
CAISSPGTGSNEQFF
TGTGCCATCAGCAGTCCCGGGACAGGGAGCAATGAGCAGTTCTTC
>.|17|.|TRBV7-8|TRBJ2-3
CASSPIKFRGWRDTQYF
TGTGCCAGCAGCCCAATTAAGTTTCGGGGGTGGAGAGATACGCAGTATTTT
>.|14|.|TRBV27|TRBJ1-2
CASSPVKGGYGYTF
TGTGCCAGCAGTCCGGTAAAAGGAGGCTATGGCTACACCTTC
>.|15|.|TRBV4-1|TRBJ1-5
CASSPYGGFGQPQHF
TGCGCCAGCAGCCCATATGGGGGCTTTGGGCAGCCCCAGCATTTT
>.|14|TRBD2|TRBV10-2|TRBJ2-1
CASGLAGTYNEQFF
TGCGCCAGCGGCCTAGCGGGGACTTACAATGAGCAGTTCTTC
>few|15|TRBD1|TRBV4-2|TRBJ1-5
CASSQDGQGLQPQHF
TGTGCCAGCAGCCAAGATGGACAGGGGCTTCAACCCCAGCATTTT
>.|14|.|TRBV7-8|TRBJ1-2
CASSLYQGDYGYTF
TGTGCCAGCAGCCTCTATCAGGGTGACTATGGCTACACCTTC
>.|15|.|TRBV2|TRBJ1-1
CASSGPEGWNTEAFF
TGTGCCAGCAGTGGACCGGAGGGGTGGAACACTGAAGCTTTCTTT
>.|13|TRBD1|TRBV19|TRBJ1-1
CATIGTGVTEAFF
TGTGCCACTATTGGGACAGGGGTTACTGAAGCTTTCTTT
>.|16|TRBD2|TRBV10-3|TRBJ2-2
CAISESSGGPPGELFF
TGTGCCATCAGTGAGTCGTCGGGGGGGCCCCCCGGGGAGCTGTTTTTT
>.|13|.|TRBV29-1|TRBJ1-2
CSVALAGNYGYTF
TGCAGCGTTGCTCTGGCAGGGAACTATGGCTACACCTTC
>once|17|TRBD1|TRBV7-2|TRBJ1-5
CASSLVGQGGGNQPQHF
TGTGCCAGCAGCTTAGTTGGACAGGGTGGTGGCAATCAGCCCCAGCATTTT
>.|18|TRBD1|TRBV4-1|TRBJ2-7
CASSQESPGQGRWYEQYF
TGCGCCAGCAGCCAAGAGTCCCCCGGACAGGGTAGGTGGTACGAGCAGTACTTC
>.|13|TRBD1|TRBV7-9|TRBJ1-3
CATGTDSGNTIYF
TGTGCCACCGGGACAGACTCTGGAAACACCATATATTTT
>.|16|TRBD1|TRBV6-5|TRBJ1-1
CASSYPGQGGTTEAFF
TGTGCCAGCAGTTACCCGGGACAGGGAGGGACCACTGAAGCTTTCTTT
>.|15|.|TRBV7-9|TRBJ2-1
CASSEAGMFGNEQFF
TGTGCCAGCAGCGAGGCGGGGATGTTTGGCAATGAGCAGTTCTTC
>.|12|.|TRBV7-9|TRBJ2-7
CASSLRGNEQYF
TGTGCCAGCAGCTTAAGAGGGAACGAGCAGTACTTC
>.|17|TRBD2|TRBV9|TRBJ2-3
CASSPRRLAGVADTQYF
TGTGCCAGCAGCCCCAGGCGACTAGCGGGGGTGGCAGATACGCAGTATTTT
>few|16|TRBD2|TRBV4-2|TRBJ2-1
CASSQEGSGGALEQFF
TGTGCCAGCAGCCAAGAAGGGAGCGGGGGGGCGTTGGAGCAGTTCTTC
>.|14|.|TRBV27|TRBJ1-1
CASTGGWMNTEAFF
TGTGCCAGCACCGGGGGGTGGATGAACACTGAAGCTTTCTTT
>.|12|.|TRBV30|TRBJ1-5
CAWSQGNQPQHF
TGTGCCTGGAGTCAGGGGAACCAGCCCCAGCATTTT
>.|16|TRBD2|TRBV5-1|TRBJ2-2
CASSRTGLIKPGELFF
TGCGCCAGCAGCCGAACGGGACTAATCAAGCCCGGGGAGCTGTTTTTT
>.|16|TRBD2|TRBV6-5|TRBJ2-3
CASSYIPGGNTDTQYF
TGTGCCAGCAGTTACATCCCCGGGGGGAACACAGATACGCAGTATTTT
>.|13|TRBD1|TRBV30|TRBJ1-1
CAWKSQGVTEAFF
TGTGCCTGGAAATCCCAGGGGGTCACTGAAGCTTTCTTT
>.|15|.|TRBV10-3|TRBJ2-3
CAISEGPIEADTQYF
TGTGCCATCAGTGAAGGCCCGATAGAGGCAGATACGCAGTATTTT
>.|16|TRBD1|TRBV6-1|TRBJ1-5
CASSELKGATHQPQHF
TGTGCCAGCAGTGAACTTAAGGGGGCGACCCATCAGCCCCAGCATTTT
>few|12|.|TRBV2|TRBJ1-2
CASSDGSYGYTF
TGTGCCAGCAGTGACGGGAGCTATGGCTACACCTTC
>.|14|TRBD1|TRBV6-4|TRBJ2-2
CASSGQGDSGELFF
TGTGCCAGCAGTGGACAGGGAGACAGCGGGGAGCTGTTTTTT
>many|18|.|TRBV4-1|TRBJ2-3
CASSPTPTLEPSTDTQYF
TGCGCCAGCAGCCCAACCCCCACTTTAGAACCAAGCACAGATACGCAGTATTTT
>.|13|.|TRBV9|TRBJ2-7
CASSVSSSYEQYF
TGTGCCAGCAGCGTAAGTAGTTCCTACGAGCAGTACTTC
>.|13|.|TRBV5-1|TRBJ2-5
CASSSETGFAQYF
TGCGCCAGCAGCTCCGAGACAGGTTTCGCCCAGTACTTC
>few|14|TRBD1|TRBV9|TRBJ1-2
CASSGAGGLGGYTF
TGTGCCAGCAGCGGCGCAGGGGGCTTGGGGGGCTACACCTTC
>.|13|.|TRBV27|TRBJ1-1
CASSLSGVDEAFF
TGTGCCAGCAGTTTATCAGGGGTCGATGAAGCTTTCTTT
>.|17|TRBD2|TRBV19|TRBJ2-1
CASSISSGGEPYNEQFF
TGTGCCAGTAGTATCTCTAGCGGGGGGGAACCCTACAATGAGCAGTTCTTC
>.|15|TRBD2|TRBV19|TRBJ2-7
CASSTTLATVYEQYF
TGTGCCAGTAGTACCACACTAGCGACGGTCTACGAGCAGTACTTC